Given below is one T cell receptor beta chain in context. The authors ran a second PCR of 7 to 11 cycles using a sample-barcoded 5' primer and a J-beta primer mix. Every molecule of cDNA carried a tag from a template-switch adaptor with 12 random nucleotides. TCRdb reprocessed the 5' RACE reads with MiXCR, giving one entry per CDR3 protein. The table lists approximately 2,000,000 distinct CDR3 sequences, roughly two fifths of them singletons, with roughly 23% in the top ten. This specimen comes from a study of blood T cells in healthy people across ages. After removal of 6 bases from V and 5 bases from J, the junction contained 7 bases not matched to a gene. This CDR3 region has 15 residues.

This sequence joins TRBV12-3 or TRBV12-4 and TRBJ1-1, with 12 bases that match TRBD1. Sequencing was performed on blood. The TCR comes from a human donor in good health. The CDR3 protein is CASSRDRGLRTEAFF. CDR3 DNA: TGTGCCAGCAGCCGGGACAGGGGGCTCCGGACTGAAGCTTTCTTT.